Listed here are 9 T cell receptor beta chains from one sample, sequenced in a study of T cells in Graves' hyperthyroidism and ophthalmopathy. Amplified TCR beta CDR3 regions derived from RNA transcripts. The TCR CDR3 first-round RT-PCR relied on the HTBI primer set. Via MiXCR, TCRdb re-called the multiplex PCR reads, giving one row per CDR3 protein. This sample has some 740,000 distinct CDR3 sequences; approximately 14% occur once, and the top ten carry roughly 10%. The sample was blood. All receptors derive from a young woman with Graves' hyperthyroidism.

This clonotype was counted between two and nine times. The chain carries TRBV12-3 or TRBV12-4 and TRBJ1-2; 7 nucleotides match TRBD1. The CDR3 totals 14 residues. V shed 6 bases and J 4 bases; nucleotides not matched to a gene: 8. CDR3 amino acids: CASSPAGGGYGYTF. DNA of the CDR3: TGTGCCAGCAGCCCCGCAGGGGGTGGCTATGGCTACACCTTC.

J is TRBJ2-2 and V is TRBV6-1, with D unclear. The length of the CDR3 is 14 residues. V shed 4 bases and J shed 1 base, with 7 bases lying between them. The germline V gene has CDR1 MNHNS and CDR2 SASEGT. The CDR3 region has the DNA TGTGCCAGCAGTGTAATGGAGAACACCGGGGAGCTGTTTTTT. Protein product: CASSVMENTGELFF.

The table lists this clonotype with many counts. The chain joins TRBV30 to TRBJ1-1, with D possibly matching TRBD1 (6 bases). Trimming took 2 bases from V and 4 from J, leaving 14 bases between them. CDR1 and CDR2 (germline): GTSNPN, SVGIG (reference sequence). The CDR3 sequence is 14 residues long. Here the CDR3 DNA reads TGTGCCTGGAGTTCGAGGGAAGGGGGCACTGAAGCTTTCTTT. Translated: CAWSSREGGTEAFF.

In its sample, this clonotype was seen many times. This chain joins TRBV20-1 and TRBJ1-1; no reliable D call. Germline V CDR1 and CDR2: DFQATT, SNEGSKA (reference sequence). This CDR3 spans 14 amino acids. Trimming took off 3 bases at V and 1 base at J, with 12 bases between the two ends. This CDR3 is CSARVVLQNTEAFF. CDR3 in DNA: TGCAGTGCTAGGGTCGTATTACAGAACACTGAAGCTTTCTTT.

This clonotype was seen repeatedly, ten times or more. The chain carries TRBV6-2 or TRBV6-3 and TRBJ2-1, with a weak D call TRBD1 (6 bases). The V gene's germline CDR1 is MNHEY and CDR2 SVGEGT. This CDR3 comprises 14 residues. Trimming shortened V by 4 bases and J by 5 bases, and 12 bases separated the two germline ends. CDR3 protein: CASSFPGTNNEQFF. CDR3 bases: TGTGCCAGCAGTTTCCCAGGGACAAACAATGAGCAGTTCTTC.

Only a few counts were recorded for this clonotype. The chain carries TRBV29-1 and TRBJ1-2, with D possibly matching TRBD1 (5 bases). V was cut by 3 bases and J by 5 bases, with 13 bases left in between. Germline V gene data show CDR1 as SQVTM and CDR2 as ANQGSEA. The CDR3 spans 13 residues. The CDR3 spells CSVDLGTSYGYTF. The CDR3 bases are TGCAGCGTTGATTTGGGGACCTCGTATGGCTACACCTTC.

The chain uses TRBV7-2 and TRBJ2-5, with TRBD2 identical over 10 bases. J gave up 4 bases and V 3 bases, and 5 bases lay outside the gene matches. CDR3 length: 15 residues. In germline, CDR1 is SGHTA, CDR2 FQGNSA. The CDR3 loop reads CASSFLAGDVETQYF. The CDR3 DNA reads TGTGCCAGCAGCTTCCTAGCGGGAGATGTAGAGACCCAGTACTTC.

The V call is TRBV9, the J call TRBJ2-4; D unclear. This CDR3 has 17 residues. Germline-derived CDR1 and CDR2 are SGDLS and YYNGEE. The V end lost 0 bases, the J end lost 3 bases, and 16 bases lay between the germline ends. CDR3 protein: CASSVASAPNGKNIQYF. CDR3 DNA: TGTGCCAGCAGCGTAGCGTCGGCCCCAAACGGCAAAAACATTCAGTACTTC.

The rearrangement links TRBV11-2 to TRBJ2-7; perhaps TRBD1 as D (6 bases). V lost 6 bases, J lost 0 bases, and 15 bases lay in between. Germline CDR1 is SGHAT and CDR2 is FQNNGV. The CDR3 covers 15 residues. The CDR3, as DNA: TGTGCCAGCAGACCTAGGACAGTGAGCTCCTACGAGCAGTACTTC. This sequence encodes CASRPRTVSSYEQYF.